The clone carrying this T cell receptor (beta chain) was picked up a small number of times. These data originate in a study of patients and donors after allogeneic stem cell transplantation. The CDR3 is made up of 13 amino acids. Trimming shortened V by 0 bases and J by 6 bases, and 6 bases separated the two germline ends. TCRdb called the RT-PCR reads again in MiXCR, with one record for every CDR3 protein. Of roughly 200,000 distinct CDR3 sequences in the sample, 35% to 45% were seen once. This sequence was found in a human donor who was either an allogeneic HSCT recipient or a stem cell or donor lymphocyte infusion donor (not recorded which). It is not recorded whose cells these are; they may come from a transplant donor. The V call is TRBV12-3 or TRBV12-4, the J call TRBJ1-5; D gene unclear. Sequencing was done on a sample of blood, either unsorted or a sorted T cell fraction (not recorded which). The CDR3 region has the DNA TGTGCCAGCAGTTTAGCAGAGGGTCAGCCCCAGCATTTT. Translation: CASSLAEGQPQHF.